This TCR beta chain was found in a study of spatial heterogeneity in lung cancer. Study as a whole: Each time, sequencing found more beta-chain sequences than alpha-chain sequences. A T cell module score from matched bulk RNA-seq correlated strongly with TCR transcript counts in tumor regions. Each distinct TCR and UMI combination averaged more than ten appearances in raw reads.

In germline, CDR1 is SGHTA, CDR2 FQGTGA. The CDR3 is 13 amino acids. V gave up 3 bases and J gave up 4 bases; unmatched junction bases: 1. This clonotype was seen at least ten times. No antigen is known for it. General study findings and limits: Counts of expanded intratumoral alpha and beta TCRs tracked tumor mutation counts.

Time point defined: sample taken at primary tumor resection. The presence of a unique molecular identifier marked each TCR cDNA molecule. One entry per CDR3 protein results from TCRdb running MiXCR on the 5' RACE reads. The table has fewer than 15,000 distinct CDR3 sequences, around 6% seen once; the top ten hold 11%. The receptor's source is a female donor with early-stage non-small cell lung cancer. This sample comprised lung tumor tissue, obtained at surgery. This sequence joins TRBV7-3 and TRBJ1-1, with 8 bases aligning to TRBD1. The CDR3 loop reads CASSLDRVTEAFF. CDR3 in DNA: TGTGCCAGCAGCTTGGACAGGGTCACTGAAGCTTTCTTT. Full variable domain (missing parts from reference TRBV7-3 and TRBJ1-1): GAGVSQTPSNKVTEKGKYVELRCDPISGHTALYWYRQSLGQGPEFLIYFQGTGAADDSGLPNDRFFAVRPEGSVSTLKIQRTERGDSAVYLCASSLDRVTEAFFGQGTRLTVV.